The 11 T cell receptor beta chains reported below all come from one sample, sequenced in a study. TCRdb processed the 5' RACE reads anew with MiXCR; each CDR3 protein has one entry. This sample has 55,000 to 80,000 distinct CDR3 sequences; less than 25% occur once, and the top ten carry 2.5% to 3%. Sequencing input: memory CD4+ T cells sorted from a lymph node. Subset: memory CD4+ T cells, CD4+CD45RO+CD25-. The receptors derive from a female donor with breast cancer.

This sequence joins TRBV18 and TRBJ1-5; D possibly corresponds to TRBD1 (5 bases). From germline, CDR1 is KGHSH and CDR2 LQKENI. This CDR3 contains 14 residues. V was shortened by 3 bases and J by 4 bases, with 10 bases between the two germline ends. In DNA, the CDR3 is TGTGCCAGCTCACCCGCAGGGCAAAATCAGCCCCAGCATTTT. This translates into CASSPAGQNQPQHF.

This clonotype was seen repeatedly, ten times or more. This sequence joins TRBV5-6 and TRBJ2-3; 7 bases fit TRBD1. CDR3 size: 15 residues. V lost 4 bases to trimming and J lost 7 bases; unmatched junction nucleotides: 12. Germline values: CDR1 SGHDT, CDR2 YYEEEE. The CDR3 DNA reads TGTGCCAGCAGCAGGCCGGGACAGTACGCAAATACGCAGTATTTT. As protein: CASSRPGQYANTQYF.

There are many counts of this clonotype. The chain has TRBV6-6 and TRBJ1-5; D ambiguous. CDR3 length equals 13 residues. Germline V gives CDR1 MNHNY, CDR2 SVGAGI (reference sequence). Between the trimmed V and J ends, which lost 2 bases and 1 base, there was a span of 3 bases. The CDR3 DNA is TGTGCCAGCAGTTACGACAGCAATCAGCCCCAGCATTTT. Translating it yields CASSYDSNQPQHF.

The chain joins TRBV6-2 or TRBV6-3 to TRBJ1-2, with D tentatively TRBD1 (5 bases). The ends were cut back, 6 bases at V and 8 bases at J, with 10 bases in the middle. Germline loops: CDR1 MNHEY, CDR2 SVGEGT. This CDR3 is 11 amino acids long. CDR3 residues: CASSDWGGYTF. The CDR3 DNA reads TGTGCCAGCAGCGACTGGGGCGGCTACACCTTC.

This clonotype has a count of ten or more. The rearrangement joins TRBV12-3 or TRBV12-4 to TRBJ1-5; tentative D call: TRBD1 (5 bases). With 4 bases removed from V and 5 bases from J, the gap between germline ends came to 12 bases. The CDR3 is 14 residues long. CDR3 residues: CASSSGGTDQPQHF. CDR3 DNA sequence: TGTGCCAGCAGTTCTGGGGGGACCGATCAGCCCCAGCATTTT.

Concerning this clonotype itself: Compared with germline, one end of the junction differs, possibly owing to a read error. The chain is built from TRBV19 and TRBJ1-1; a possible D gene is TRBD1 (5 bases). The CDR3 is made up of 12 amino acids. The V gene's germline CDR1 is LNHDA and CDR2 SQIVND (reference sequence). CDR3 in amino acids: CAISIPRAEAFF. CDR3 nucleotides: TGTGCCATTAGTATCCCCAGGGCTGAAGCTTTCTTT.

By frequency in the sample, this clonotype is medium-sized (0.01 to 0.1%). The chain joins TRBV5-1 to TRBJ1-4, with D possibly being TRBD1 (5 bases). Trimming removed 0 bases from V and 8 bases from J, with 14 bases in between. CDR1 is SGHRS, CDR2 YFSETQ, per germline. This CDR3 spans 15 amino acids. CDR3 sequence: CASSLVGRREEKLFF. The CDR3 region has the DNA TGCGCCAGCAGCTTGGTGGGACGGCGAGAAGAAAAACTGTTTTTT.

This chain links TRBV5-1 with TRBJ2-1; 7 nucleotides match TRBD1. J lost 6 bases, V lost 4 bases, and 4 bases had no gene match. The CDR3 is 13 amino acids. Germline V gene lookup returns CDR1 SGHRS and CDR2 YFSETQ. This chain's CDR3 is CASSLDRVNEQFF. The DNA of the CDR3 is TGCGCCAGCAGCCTTGACAGGGTCAATGAGCAGTTCTTC.

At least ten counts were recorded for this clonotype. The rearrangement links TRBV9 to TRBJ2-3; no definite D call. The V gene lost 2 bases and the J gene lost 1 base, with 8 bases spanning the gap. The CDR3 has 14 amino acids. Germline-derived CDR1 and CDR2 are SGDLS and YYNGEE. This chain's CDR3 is CASSVGVGTDTQYF. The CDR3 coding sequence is TGTGCCAGCAGCGTGGGCGTGGGCACAGATACGCAGTATTTT.

The CDR3 nucleotides are TGCAGTGCTAGGGACCCTAGCCGGAACTACGAGCAGTACTTC. Translated, it gives CSARDPSRNYEQYF. This chain joins TRBV20-1 and TRBJ2-7; a weak D match, TRBD2 (5 bases). The CDR3 has 14 amino acids. Trimming left V 3 bases short and J 3 bases short, with 15 bases between. The germline gives CDR1 DFQATT, CDR2 SNEGSKA (reference sequence).

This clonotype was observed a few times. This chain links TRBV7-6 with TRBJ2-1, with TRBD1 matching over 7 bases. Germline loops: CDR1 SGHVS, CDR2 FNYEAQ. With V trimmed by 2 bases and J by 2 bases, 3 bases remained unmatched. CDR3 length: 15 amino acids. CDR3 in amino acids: CASSLSGQTYNEQFF. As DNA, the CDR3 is TGTGCCAGCAGCTTATCGGGACAGACCTACAATGAGCAGTTCTTC.